Given below is one T cell receptor beta chain in context. It lacks a known antigen. No qualities accompany the bases; no much larger clone lies one base away. The sample belongs to a study of graft-versus-host responses after intestinal transplantation (dated by TCRdb to the early 2020s). As for the study more broadly: The transplants that recipients got were multivisceral, liver-intestinal, or isolated intestinal. A cohort of around 25 intestinal transplant recipients, including one retransplant, was enrolled, and a few patients lacking pretransplant specimens were excluded. Alloreactive clones were identified by sequencing pre-transplant mixed lymphocyte reaction products and comparing these products with unstimulated pre-transplant donor and recipient T cells. A peak of at least 4% donor T cells among recipient peripheral blood mononuclear cells was the definition used for donor T cell macrochimerism. Samples from a few later patients were sequenced in-house on an Illumina MiSeq with MiXCR processing rather than by the commercial service. After intestinal transplantation, graft-versus-host and host-versus-graft alloreactive T cell clones in the graft, circulation and bone marrow were tracked using bulk TCR-beta CDR3 sequencing. All recipients received anti-thymocyte globulin induction followed by maintenance tacrolimus and steroids for approximately 3 years.

Library preparation was by the immunoSEQ multiplex PCR assay. In most patients, genomic DNA was isolated using the Qiagen DNeasy Blood and Tissue Kit and sent frozen to Adaptive Biotechnologies for TCR sequencing. For most patients, high-throughput TCR-beta CDR3 sequencing of genomic DNA was performed by Adaptive Biotechnologies. The paper's processing steps were these. TCR sequencing data for around 20 patients were retrieved from Adaptive's ImmunoSEQ software; a few other patients were processed with MiXCR and VDJtools. To correct CD4 versus CD8 sorting errors, any sequence found in both subsets at a frequency ratio below 5:1 was removed. Because the origin of CDR3 nucleotide sequences shared between donor and recipient could not be assigned, those sequences were removed. Alloreactive clones required at least 2-fold expansion over unstimulated cells and minimum CFSE-low frequency of 0.002% (template counts) or 0.001% (read counts). Clones were considered mappable if detected in sequenced pre-transplant spleen, lymph node, or MLR CFSE-low populations of the donor or recipient. Cumulative frequency of alloreactive clones was calculated as a percentage of all sequences weighted by copy number. The table was pulled from immuneACCESS by TCRdb, which kept in-frame rearrangements only. Such tables lose some clones; where checked, under half of the loss comes from unresolved V genes, and the rest has no known cause. V and J calls and clone size are as listed in that table; D and trimming were resolved from the DNA. Across this sample there are about 100,000 clones, with less than 90% seen only once. The leading ten clones occupy around 0.86% of the sample.

The CDR3 spans 20 residues, from the cysteine through the phenylalanine. Only the CDR3 region is kept as DNA, spanning 60 bases read in frame from base 1. V is pruned by 4 bases and J by 3 bases, leaving 26 bases of the junction without a gene match. From the germline V gene (reference sequence), CDR1 is GTSNPN and CDR2 is SVGIG. According to the study, the label for this sample's time point signals: cells obtained before transplantation from donor or recipient. CD3+CD4+ and CD3+CD8+ populations were FACS-sorted from unstimulated pre-transplant donor and recipient cells taken from spleen or lymph nodes. Broad study findings and their caveats: The conclusions were limited by the relatively low number and heterogeneity of the intestinal transplant patients. GvH clones were detected in recipient bone marrow, and some of these GvH clones were observed earlier in ileal mucosa or blood, consistent with an intestinal mucosal origin. High GvH to HvG T cell clonal ratios were observed in the allografts of patients with donor T cell macrochimerism. Early after transplant, declines in HvG clones were associated with peak levels of circulating GvH clones.

This TCR came from a human donor who was the organ donor for an intestinal transplant. This specimen was unstimulated CD4+ T cells sorted from spleen or lymph node cells, taken before transplant. This chain joins TRBV30 to TRBJ1-1, and TRBD1 aligns with 7 junction nucleotides. In nucleotide form, the sequence is TGTGCCTGGATAAGTTACAGGGGAATCTGGAGCGGACAAGATGACACTGAAGCTTTCTTT. Its protein is CAWISYRGIWSGQDDTEAFF. With the rest looked up from the reference TRBV30 and TRBJ1-1 genes rather than sequenced, the full variable domain is SQTIHQWPATLVQPVGSPLSLECTVEGTSNPNLYWYRQAAGRGLQLLFYSVGIGQISSEVPQNLSASRPQDRQFILSSKKLLLSDSGFYLCAWISYRGIWSGQDDTEAFFGQGTRLTVV.